The 9 T cell receptor beta chains below come from one sample, sequenced in a study of T cell clones after liver transplantation. Some clones are missing from TCRdb's copy, which holds only in-frame ones; the method was immunoSEQ multiplex PCR. The sample shows fewer than 110,000 clones, 80% to 90% of them seen only once. The input for sequencing was CD4+ T cells from blood, taken around 50 months after liver transplant. The receptors were sampled from a human patient who received a liver transplant. Some T cells may trace back to the graft donor.

The chain is built from TRBV7-9 and TRBJ1-1; no definite D call. Looked up from germline, CDR1 is SEHNR and CDR2 is FQNEAQ (reference sequence). Trimming shortened V by 2 bases and J by 0 bases, and 4 bases separated the two germline ends. There are 13 residues in the CDR3. CDR3 in DNA: TGTGCCAGCAGCTTAATGTTGAACACTGAAGCTTTCTTT. Protein: CASSLMLNTEAFF.

The chain is built from TRBV7-3 and TRBJ2-5; TRBD1 might be the D (5 bases). This CDR3 spans 15 amino acids. The germline V and J ends were trimmed by 5 bases and 5 bases, with 18 bases remaining between them. Germline CDR1 and CDR2: SGHTA and FQGTGA. CDR3 protein: CASSPGKGRLETQYF. CDR3 nucleotides: TGTGCCAGCAGCCCAGGCAAGGGGCGGTTGGAGACCCAGTACTTC.

The chain combines TRBV27 with TRBJ2-2; no definite D call. V lost 6 bases, J lost 2 bases, and 4 bases lay in between. The CDR3 runs to 12 residues. Germline loops: CDR1 MNHEY, CDR2 SMNVEV (reference sequence). The CDR3 nucleotides read TGTGCCAGCAGGGCTAACACCGGGGAGCTGTTTTTT. Translation: CASRANTGELFF.

This chain links TRBV5-4 with TRBJ2-2; 9 nucleotides match TRBD2. CDR3 length: 17 amino acids. Per the germline V gene, CDR1 is SGHNT and CDR2 is YYREEE (reference sequence). Trimming removed 1 base from V and 4 bases from J; junction bases left unmatched: 8. CDR3: CASSLKAGGRGTGELFF. CDR3 DNA: TGTGCCAGCAGCTTGAAGGCGGGAGGGCGAGGCACCGGGGAGCTGTTTTTT.

This sequence joins TRBV4-2 and TRBJ2-1; TRBD2 aligns across 7 bases. The CDR3 spans 13 residues. The germline gives CDR1 LGHNA, CDR2 YNFKEQ. V shed 0 bases, J shed 10 bases, and the junction held 3 bases outside the gene matches. CDR3 DNA: TGTGCCAGCAGCCAAGATAGAGCGGGGGAGCAGTTCTTC. This encodes CASSQDRAGEQFF.

The J gene is TRBJ2-7, the V gene TRBV9; 9 nucleotides match TRBD1. This CDR3 is built from 15 residues. J lost 5 bases, V lost 3 bases, and 9 bases had no gene match. Germline lookup yields CDR1 SGDLS and CDR2 YYNGEE. The CDR3 loop is CASSATGTGLHEQYF. In DNA, the CDR3 is TGTGCCAGCAGCGCCACCGGGACAGGGCTCCACGAGCAGTACTTC.

In its sample, this clone was seen a few times. The gene calls are TRBV19 and TRBJ1-5, with D hard to call. The CDR3 runs to 15 residues. Germline V gene lookup returns CDR1 LNHDA and CDR2 SQIVND (reference sequence). Trimming stripped 5 bases from V and 1 base from J, with 12 bases between. The CDR3, as DNA: TGTGCCAGTAGTGCGGTGGAACGGAGCAATCAGCCCCAGCATTTT. Amino acids: CASSAVERSNQPQHF.

The chain links TRBV18 to TRBJ1-1; D is perhaps TRBD1 (5 bases). There are 14 residues in the CDR3. The germline V gene encodes CDR1 KGHSH and CDR2 LQKENI. The V and J ends lost 0 bases and 4 bases respectively, with 9 bases between them. The CDR3 here is CASSPPGVGTEAFF. As DNA, the CDR3 is TGTGCCAGCTCACCACCGGGGGTGGGCACTGAAGCTTTCTTT.

V and J are TRBV7-9 and TRBJ2-3; the D gene is possibly TRBD2 (5 bases). V was shortened by 5 bases and J by 6 bases, with 9 bases between the two germline ends. The CDR3 length is 12 residues. Germline loops: CDR1 SEHNR, CDR2 FQNEAQ (reference sequence). CDR3 region: CASSRREDTQYF. The CDR3 region has the DNA TGTGCCAGCAGCCGAAGGGAGGATACGCAGTATTTT.